This T cell receptor (beta chain) is drawn from a study of CD8+CD57+ T cells in acquired aplastic anemia. Overall study: Isolated CD4+ and CD8+ cells, once sorted, yielded DNA averaging about 3.4 ug.

It was genomic DNA that served as the template for profiling TCR beta VDJ and CDR3. TCRdb passed the reads through MiXCR, listing each CDR3 protein once. Of 200,000 or so distinct CDR3 sequences in the sample, 65% were seen once. The CDR3 length is 13 residues. Deletions cut 1 base from V and 8 bases from J, with 12 bases between. Germline CDR1 is GTSNPN and CDR2 is SVGIG (reference sequence). Sequencing was done on patients that had shown CD8+CD57+ cell expansion by flow cytometry. There was no therapy given to any patient before the blood sampling took place. The sequence was collected from a human donor with aplastic anemia. Sequenced sample: sorted CD4+, CD8+, or CD8+CD57+ T cells (not recorded which) from PBMCs. This rearrangement joins TRBV30 to TRBJ2-1, with D maybe TRBD2 (7 bases). CDR3 loop: CAWSAGGLYEQFF. The CDR3 DNA sequence: TGTGCCTGGAGTGCCGGGGGGCTTTATGAGCAGTTCTTC.